One sample yielded the 29 T cell receptor beta chains listed below, sequenced in a study of T-cell memory formation after mild COVID-19. TCRdb called the 5' RACE reads again in MiXCR, with one record for every CDR3 protein. The profile shows 350,000 to 450,000 distinct CDR3 sequences, about an eighth of them singletons. What was sequenced was PBMCs or a T cell subset sorted from them (not recorded which). The receptors were sampled from a man between 18 and 29 years old who had mild COVID-19 (a few samples of this study predate the infection). Cell type and time point are not known.

This clonotype was picked up a small number of times. J is TRBJ2-7 and V is TRBV29-1; D is unresolved. CDR1 SQVTM and CDR2 ANQGSEA come from the germline V gene. The length of the CDR3 is 12 residues. Trimming left V 4 bases short and J 2 bases short, with 9 bases between. CDR3 nucleotides: TGCAGCGTTGGGGTCGGAGCCTACGAGCAGTACTTC. This translates into CSVGVGAYEQYF.

The chain links TRBV12-3 or TRBV12-4 to TRBJ2-2; D might be TRBD1 or TRBD2, each matching 5 bases. V was trimmed by 4 bases and J by 3 bases, leaving 15 bases between them. The CDR3 has 16 amino acids. The CDR3 reads CASSSRDGLHTGELFF. The CDR3 nucleotides read TGTGCCAGCAGTTCCCGGGACGGTCTTCACACCGGGGAGCTGTTTTTT.

J is TRBJ1-4 and V is TRBV20-1; D is uncertain. Germline V gene sequence: CDR1 DFQATT, CDR2 SNEGSKA (reference sequence). Trimming pared 3 bases from V and 8 bases from J, leaving 13 bases between. The CDR3 sequence is 13 residues long. The CDR3 spells CSARGSGGEKLFF. The CDR3 DNA reads as TGCAGTGCTAGGGGGTCAGGAGGAGAAAAACTGTTTTTT.

This clonotype was picked up a small number of times. The V gene is TRBV24-1, the J gene TRBJ2-1; TRBD1 agrees at 10 bases. With V trimmed by 5 bases and J by 3 bases, 3 bases remained unmatched. Germline CDR1 KGHDR, CDR2 SFDVKD. This CDR3 comprises 15 residues. CDR3 sequence reads: CATSAGQGNYNEQFF. The CDR3 DNA is TGTGCCACCAGTGCGGGACAGGGGAACTACAATGAGCAGTTCTTC.

The chain uses TRBV7-9 and TRBJ2-5; 12 bases match TRBD2. With V trimmed by 5 bases and J by 5 bases, 9 bases remained unmatched. CDR3 length equals 16 residues. Looked up from germline, CDR1 is SEHNR and CDR2 is FQNEAQ (reference sequence). This CDR3 reads CASSPFRLAGVETQYF. CDR3 coding DNA: TGTGCCAGCAGCCCCTTTCGACTAGCGGGGGTGGAGACCCAGTACTTC.

This clonotype was seen repeatedly, ten times or more. This rearrangement joins TRBV5-5 to TRBJ2-1; no firm D call. V shed 5 bases and J shed 0 bases, with 9 bases lying between them. CDR3 length equals 14 residues. Germline CDR1 is SGHKS and CDR2 is YYEKEE (reference sequence). The CDR3 sequence is CASRTFSSYNEQFF. CDR3 nucleotides: TGTGCCAGCAGGACCTTCAGCTCCTACAATGAGCAGTTCTTC.

The chain recombines TRBV6-1 with TRBJ2-1, with a tentative D call TRBD1 (5 bases). CDR1 is MNHNS and CDR2 is SASEGT in the germline V gene. The CDR3 is made up of 15 amino acids. The V and J ends lost 6 bases and 2 bases respectively, with 14 bases between them. CDR3 sequence: CASRSQGVPYNEQFF. CDR3 DNA sequence: TGTGCCAGCAGGTCGCAGGGTGTCCCCTACAATGAGCAGTTCTTC.

V usage is TRBV5-1 and J usage is TRBJ1-1; weak D call: TRBD1 (6 bases). Per the germline V gene, CDR1 is SGHRS and CDR2 is YFSETQ. The CDR3 totals 12 residues. With 1 base removed from V and 10 bases from J, the gap between germline ends came to 11 bases. The CDR3 DNA reads as TGCGCCAGCAGCTTGCGGACAGATCGAGCTTTCTTT. This sequence encodes CASSLRTDRAFF.

About this clonotype: Since a much larger clone is just one base distant, this may be a read error. V usage is TRBV9 and J usage is TRBJ2-7; 7 bases are shared with TRBD2. The CDR3 consists of 15 residues. Per the germline V gene, CDR1 is SGDLS and CDR2 is YYNGEE. J lost 5 bases, V lost 7 bases, and 15 bases had no gene match. The CDR3 region has the DNA TGTGCCAGCTCTCGCTGGGAGGGGATAACCCACGAGCAGTACTTC. Its protein is CASSRWEGITHEQYF.

In its sample, this clonotype was seen a few times. The chain joins TRBV7-2 to TRBJ2-1; D gene uncertain. Germline V CDR1 and CDR2: SGHTA, FQGNSA. V lost 1 base and J 8 bases, leaving 15 bases between the germline ends. The CDR3 sequence is 15 residues long. The CDR3 DNA reads as TGTGCCAGCAGCTTAGTGTCCGCCCGCTGGGATGAGCAGTTCTTC. This gives the protein CASSLVSARWDEQFF.

J is TRBJ2-1 and V is TRBV20-1; 10 bases align to TRBD2. There are 17 residues in the CDR3. The J segment lost 4 bases and the V segment lost 2 bases, leaving 11 bases of the junction unmatched. Germline V gene sequence: CDR1 DFQATT, CDR2 SNEGSKA (reference sequence). This CDR3 reads CSARSSGGSAVYNEQFF. In nucleotides, the CDR3 is TGCAGTGCTAGATCTAGCGGGGGTTCCGCAGTGTACAATGAGCAGTTCTTC.

This clonotype was recorded a few times. Written as DNA, the CDR3 is TGTGCCAGCCAGGATCGGGCCTACGAGCAGTACTTC. This codes for CASQDRAYEQYF. The chain uses TRBV27 and TRBJ2-7, with D uncertain. Germline V gene data show CDR1 as MNHEY and CDR2 as SMNVEV (reference sequence). Trimming left V 8 bases short and J 2 bases short, with 10 bases between. The CDR3 contains 12 residues.

The V and J genes are TRBV5-1 and TRBJ2-5, with D tentatively TRBD2 (5 bases). Trimming removed 4 bases from V and 5 bases from J, with 18 bases in between. This CDR3 is built from 15 residues. Per the germline V gene, CDR1 is SGHRS and CDR2 is YFSETQ. CDR3 in amino acids: CASSLAPTVAETQYF. The CDR3 DNA is TGCGCCAGCAGCCTGGCCCCGACCGTAGCGGAGACCCAGTACTTC.

This chain connects TRBV18 to TRBJ1-3; a possible D gene is TRBD1 (5 bases). The germline gives CDR1 KGHSH, CDR2 LQKENI. This CDR3 is 16 amino acids long. V lost 3 bases and J lost 0, with 12 bases in between. The CDR3 DNA is TGTGCCAGCTCACCCCGGGACGGACCCTCTGGAAACACCATATATTTT. This gives the protein CASSPRDGPSGNTIYF.

The chain is built from TRBV29-1 and TRBJ1-1, with TRBD1 as a possible D gene (5 bases). The V end was cut by 7 bases, the J end by 3 bases, with 12 bases between. This CDR3 region has 12 residues. Germline V lookup: CDR1 SQVTM, CDR2 ANQGSEA. CDR3 residues: CSGRDGYTEAFF. DNA for the CDR3: TGCAGCGGCCGGGACGGATACACTGAAGCTTTCTTT.

This chain links TRBV15 with TRBJ2-7; D possibly corresponds to TRBD2 (5 bases). The V gene's germline CDR1 is LNHNV and CDR2 YYDKDF (reference sequence). The CDR3 consists of 15 residues. V was cut by 1 base and J by 0 bases, with 10 bases left in between. The CDR3 sequence: CATSRGGSRSYEQYF. DNA for the CDR3: TGTGCCACCAGCAGAGGAGGGTCCCGCTCCTACGAGCAGTACTTC.

This clonotype was seen ten or more times. The chain uses TRBV7-2 and TRBJ2-3; no clear D. CDR1 SGHTA and CDR2 FQGNSA come from the germline V gene. The germline V and J ends were trimmed by 1 base and 5 bases, with 10 bases remaining between them. The CDR3 spans 14 residues. CDR3 amino acids: CASSLVGGQDTQYF. The CDR3 nucleotides are TGTGCCAGCAGCTTAGTCGGTGGGCAAGATACGCAGTATTTT.

This clonotype was seen a few times. The V gene is TRBV29-1, the J gene TRBJ1-1, with D possibly being TRBD1 (5 bases). V gave up 7 bases and J gave up 2 bases, with 11 bases separating them. Germline V gene data show CDR1 as SQVTM and CDR2 as ANQGSEA. The CDR3 covers 12 residues. The CDR3: CSAVGLNTEAFF. The CDR3 region has the DNA TGCAGCGCCGTGGGGCTTAACACTGAAGCTTTCTTT.

V and J are TRBV20-1 and TRBJ1-5; 8 bases line up with TRBD1. Germline V gives CDR1 DFQATT, CDR2 SNEGSKA (reference sequence). The CDR3 sequence is 13 residues long. Germline trimming cut 6 bases from V and 6 bases from J; bases unmatched to any gene: 7. CDR3 coding DNA: TGCAGTGCACCTAACAGGGGGGGTCAGCCCCAGCATTTT. Its translation: CSAPNRGGQPQHF.

Concerning this clonotype itself: Just one base apart from a much larger clone, this may be a read error. The V and J genes are TRBV5-1 and TRBJ2-1; a possible D gene is TRBD2 (6 bases). The CDR3 length is 14 residues. In germline, CDR1 is SGHRS, CDR2 YFSETQ. The CDR3 region is CASSWGLINNEKFF. The CDR3 DNA sequence: TGCGCCAGCAGCTGGGGACTGATTAACAATGAGAAGTTCTTC.

This clonotype was observed a handful of times. This chain connects TRBV6-5 to TRBJ1-4; a weak D match, TRBD1 (6 bases). V was cut by 6 bases and J by 10 bases, with 15 bases left in between. The germline gives CDR1 MNHEY, CDR2 SVGAGI. The CDR3 loop spans 13 amino acids. In DNA form, the CDR3 reads TGTGCCAGCAGCCCCCGGGGGCGCGGAAAACTGTTTTTT. It translates to CASSPRGRGKLFF.

This clonotype was observed a handful of times. The rearrangement joins TRBV6-2 or TRBV6-3 to TRBJ2-7; D not resolved. CDR1 is MNHEY, CDR2 SVGEGT, per germline. This CDR3 contains 14 residues. Trimming removed 4 bases from V and 5 bases from J, with 15 bases in between. CDR3 bases: TGTGCCAGCAGTTCGGACGGATGGTCCCACGAGCAGTACTTC. Amino acid sequence: CASSSDGWSHEQYF.

The V and J genes are TRBV27 and TRBJ2-6; 8 bases line up with TRBD1. CDR1 MNHEY and CDR2 SMNVEV come from the germline V gene (reference sequence). CDR3 length: 18 amino acids. V lost 2 bases to trimming and J lost 2 bases; unmatched junction nucleotides: 8. The CDR3 DNA is TGTGCCAGCAGTTTACGGGCAGGGGGCGACACTGGGGCCAACGTCCTGACTTTC. The encoded protein is CASSLRAGGDTGANVLTF.

In this sample, this clonotype turned up a few times. The V gene is TRBV11-2, the J gene TRBJ2-1, with D uncertain. The CDR3 is 12 amino acids. Trimming took off 1 base at V and 13 bases at J, with 11 bases between the two ends. Germline V gene sequence: CDR1 SGHAT, CDR2 FQNNGV. In DNA form, the CDR3 reads TGTGCCAGCAGCTTAGTTCGGGCGATACAGTTCTTC. Protein sequence: CASSLVRAIQFF.

This clonotype was observed a few times. The V call is TRBV5-1, the J call TRBJ2-1; TRBD2 agrees at 9 bases. Germline loops: CDR1 SGHRS, CDR2 YFSETQ. The CDR3 has 14 amino acids. Trimming at V came to 6 bases and at J to 6 bases, leaving 7 bases not matched to a gene. The CDR3 DNA follows: TGCGCCAGCACCACAGCGGGGGGAGGCAATGAGCAGTTCTTC. It yields the protein CASTTAGGGNEQFF.

This clonotype was detected only a few times. CDR3 region: CASSPDSAGANVLTF. CDR3 coding DNA: TGTGCCAGCAGCCCCGACAGTGCGGGGGCCAACGTCCTGACTTTC. The gene calls are TRBV7-2 and TRBJ2-6, with TRBD1 as a possible D gene (5 bases). CDR1 is SGHTA and CDR2 is FQGNSA in the germline V gene. V gave up 5 bases and J gave up 4 bases, with 12 bases separating them. The CDR3 is 15 amino acids.

This clonotype has a handful of counts. This chain uses TRBV29-1 with TRBJ2-7; 10 bases agree with TRBD1. Trimming at V came to 8 bases and at J to 1 base, leaving 5 bases not matched to a gene. The germline V gene has CDR1 SQVTM and CDR2 ANQGSEA. The CDR3 runs to 13 residues. CDR3 DNA sequence: TGCAGCTTTAGGACAGGGGGTTCCTACGAGCAGTACTTC. Its protein product is CSFRTGGSYEQYF.

This clonotype was found a few times. The chain employs TRBV7-2 and TRBJ1-2, with D hard to call. The ends were cut back, 1 base at V and 4 bases at J, with 10 bases in the middle. Germline V gene sequence: CDR1 SGHTA, CDR2 FQGNSA. CDR3 length equals 14 residues. CDR3 nucleotide sequence: TGTGCCAGCAGCTTAGAGCCCGGGAGCTATGGCTACACCTTC. Encoded protein: CASSLEPGSYGYTF.

This chain connects TRBV6-5 to TRBJ1-2; 8 bases match TRBD1. Germline CDR1 reads MNHEY; CDR2 reads SVGAGI. This CDR3 spans 15 amino acids. Unmatched junction bases numbered 4, after V lost 0 bases and J lost 4 bases. CDR3 protein: CASSYSGQGSYGYTF. The CDR3, as DNA: TGTGCCAGCAGTTACTCAGGACAGGGAAGCTATGGCTACACCTTC.